The present T cell receptor (beta chain) was sequenced within a study of cytomegalovirus exposure and HLA in healthy donors. Overall study: An earlier analysis found fewer than 120 million unique TCR beta sequences from about 190 million T cells. Study-level findings and limits: Segments of the TCR beta V type were, in most cases, productive about 87% or about 30% of the time in an earlier analysis. Sequencing likely generated an artifact that appeared as a cluster of highly shared sequence variants.

This PCR relied on a set of 60 Vbeta primers and 13 Jbeta primers. Per the original data handling: Later work found approximately 87 million unique TCR beta chains, with approximately 12 million shared. Measured with immunoSEQ multiplex PCR; TCRdb has only the in-frame clones, and not every one. V and J calls and clone size are as listed in that table; D and trimming were resolved from the DNA. The sample has approximately 100,000 clones, 60% to 80% seen once. As regards this clone: What it recognizes is unknown.

Trimming cost V 6 bases and J 6 bases; bases outside gene matches: 8. This CDR3 has 16 residues. Germline values: CDR1 MRHNA, CDR2 SNTAGT. The rearrangement uses TRBV6-4 and TRBJ2-3, with 14 bases lining up with TRBD2. Sequencing was done on a sample of PBMCs. The receptor's source is a woman aged 18-35 years in good health and CMV-seropositive. The CDR3 DNA reads TGTGCCAGCAGCTTAGGACTAGCGGGAGGTTACGATACGCAGTATTTT. Translation: CASSLGLAGGYDTQYF.